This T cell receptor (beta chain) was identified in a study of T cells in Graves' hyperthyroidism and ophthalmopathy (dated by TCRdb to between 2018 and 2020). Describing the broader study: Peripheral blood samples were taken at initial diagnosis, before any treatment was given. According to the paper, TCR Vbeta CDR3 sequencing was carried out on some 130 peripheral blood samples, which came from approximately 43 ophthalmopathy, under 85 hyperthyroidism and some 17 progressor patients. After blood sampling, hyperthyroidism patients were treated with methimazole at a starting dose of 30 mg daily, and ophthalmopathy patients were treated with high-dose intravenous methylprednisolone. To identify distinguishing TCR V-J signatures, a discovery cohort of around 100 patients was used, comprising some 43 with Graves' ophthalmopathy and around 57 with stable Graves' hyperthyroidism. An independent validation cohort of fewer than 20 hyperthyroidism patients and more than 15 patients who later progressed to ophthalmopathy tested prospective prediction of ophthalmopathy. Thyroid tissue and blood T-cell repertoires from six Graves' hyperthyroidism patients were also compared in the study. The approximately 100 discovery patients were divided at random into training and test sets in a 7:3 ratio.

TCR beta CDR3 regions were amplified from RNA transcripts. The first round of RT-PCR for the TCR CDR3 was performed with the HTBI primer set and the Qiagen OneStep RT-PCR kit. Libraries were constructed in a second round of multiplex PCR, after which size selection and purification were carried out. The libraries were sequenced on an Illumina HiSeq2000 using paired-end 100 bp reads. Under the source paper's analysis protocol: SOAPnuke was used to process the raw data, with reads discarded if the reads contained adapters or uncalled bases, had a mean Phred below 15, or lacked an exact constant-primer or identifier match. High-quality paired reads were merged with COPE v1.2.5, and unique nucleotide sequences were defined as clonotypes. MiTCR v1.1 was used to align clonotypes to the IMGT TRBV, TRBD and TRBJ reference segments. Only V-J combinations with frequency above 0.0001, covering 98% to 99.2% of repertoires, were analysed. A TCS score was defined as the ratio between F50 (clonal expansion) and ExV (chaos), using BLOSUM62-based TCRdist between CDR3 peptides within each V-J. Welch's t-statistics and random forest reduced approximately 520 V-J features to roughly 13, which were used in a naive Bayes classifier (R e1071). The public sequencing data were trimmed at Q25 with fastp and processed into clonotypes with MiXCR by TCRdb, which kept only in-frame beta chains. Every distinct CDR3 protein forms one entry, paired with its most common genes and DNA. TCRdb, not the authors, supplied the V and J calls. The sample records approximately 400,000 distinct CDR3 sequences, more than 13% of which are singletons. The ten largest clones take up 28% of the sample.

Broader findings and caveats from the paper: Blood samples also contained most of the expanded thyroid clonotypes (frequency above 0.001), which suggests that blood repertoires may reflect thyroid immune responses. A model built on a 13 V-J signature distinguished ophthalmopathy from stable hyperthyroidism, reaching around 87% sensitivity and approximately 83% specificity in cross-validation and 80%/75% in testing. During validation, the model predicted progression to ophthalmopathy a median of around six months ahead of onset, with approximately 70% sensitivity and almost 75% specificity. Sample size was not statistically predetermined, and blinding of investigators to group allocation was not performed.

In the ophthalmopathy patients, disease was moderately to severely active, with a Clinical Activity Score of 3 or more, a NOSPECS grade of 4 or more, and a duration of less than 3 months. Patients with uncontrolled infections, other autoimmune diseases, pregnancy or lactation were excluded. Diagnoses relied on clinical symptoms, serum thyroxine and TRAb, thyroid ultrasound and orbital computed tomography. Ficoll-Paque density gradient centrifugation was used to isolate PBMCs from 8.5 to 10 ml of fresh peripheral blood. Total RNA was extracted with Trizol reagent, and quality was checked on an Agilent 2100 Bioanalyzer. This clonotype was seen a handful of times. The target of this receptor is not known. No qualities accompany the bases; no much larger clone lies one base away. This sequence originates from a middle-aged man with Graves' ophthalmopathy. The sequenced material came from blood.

The CDR3 protein is CATAAASGILEQYF. At the DNA level, the sequence is TGTGCCACCGCCGCCGCTAGCGGGATACTAGAGCAGTACTTC. The V gene is TRBV10-3 and the J gene is TRBJ2-7, and 9 junctional nucleotides match TRBD2. Relative to germline, V is missing 10 bases and J is missing 7 bases, with 14 bases of the junction outside any gene match. CDR1 is given as ENHRY and CDR2 as SYGVKD, both from the germline V gene. The CDR3 covers 14 residues, taking in both the cysteine and the phenylalanine. The retained sequence is limited to the CDR3, 42 bases, with the frame set at the first base.